This is a list of T cell receptor beta chains from one sample in a study of T cell responses to AZD1222 COVID-19 vaccine. The repertoire was sequenced with immunoSEQ multiplex PCR; TCRdb's copy has only in-frame clones and lacks some. The table records tens of thousands of clones, around 90% of them present only once. The sequencing here drew on peripheral blood, taken on day 0 of AZD1222 vaccination. These receptors all stem from an adult in good health. CDR3s include the opening cysteine and the closing phenylalanine or tryptophan. The D gene is left open where the match is weak. Part of the rows lack a size; the others show once, few, many or a class for expanded clones.

V gene,clone size,J gene,D gene,CDR3 DNA,CDR3 protein
TRBV7-2,-,TRBJ2-3,TRBD2,TGTGCCAGCAGCTTAGTTCTTGGTCCTAGCGGGGGGGGTCGTACGCAGTATTTT,CASSLVLGPSGGGRTQYF
TRBV9,once,TRBJ2-7,-,TGTGCCAGCAGCGTATCGGGGGTTTCCTCCTACGAGCAGTACTTC,CASSVSGVSSYEQYF
TRBV18,-,TRBJ1-3,-,TGTGCCAGCTCACAAACCGGATCCGACGGAAACACCATATATTTT,CASSQTGSDGNTIYF
TRBV6-5,-,TRBJ2-5,TRBD2,TGTGCCAGCCGGACTAGCGGGGGCGAGACCCAGTACTTC,CASRTSGGETQYF
TRBV24-1,-,TRBJ2-2,-,TGTGCCACCAGTGAGCACCCGGTCCCCGATGGAGAGCTGTTTTTT,CATSEHPVPDGELFF
TRBV4-3,-,TRBJ2-7,-,TGCGCCAGCAGCCAAGCGATGAAAACCTCCTACGAGCAGTACTTC,CASSQAMKTSYEQYF
TRBV18,-,TRBJ2-3,-,TGTGCCAGCTCACCACCCTTACAGGGCACAGATACGCAGTATTTT,CASSPPLQGTDTQYF
TRBV7-2,-,TRBJ1-2,TRBD1,TGTGCCAGCAGCCTAGACAGGGGGCGAAACTATGGCTACACCTTC,CASSLDRGRNYGYTF
TRBV7-8,-,TRBJ1-1,-,TGTGCCAGCCCCTCGGGGGGCGACACTGAAGCTTTCTTT,CASPSGGDTEAFF
TRBV14,-,TRBJ2-3,TRBD2,TGTGCCAGCAGCCAAAGCCGGGGGGGTGATACGCAGTATTTT,CASSQSRGGDTQYF
TRBV10-2,-,TRBJ2-3,-,TGCGCCAGCAGTATCGGACTTTCTAATACGCAGTATTTT,CASSIGLSNTQYF
TRBV2,-,TRBJ1-5,TRBD1,TGTGCCAGCAGTGGTGGACAGGGCAATCAGCCCCAGCATTTT,CASSGGQGNQPQHF
TRBV9,once,TRBJ2-5,TRBD2,TGTGCCAGCAGCCAACCAGGACTAGCGGGAGAAGAGACCCAGTACTTC,CASSQPGLAGEETQYF
TRBV2,once,TRBJ2-7,-,TGTGCCAGCAGTCGGGCGGGGACCAGCTCCTACGAGCAGTACTTC,CASSRAGTSSYEQYF
TRBV14,-,TRBJ2-7,-,TGTGCCAGCAGCCAGCGGGGCCGCCCGACCTACGAGCAGTACTTC,CASSQRGRPTYEQYF
TRBV7-2,-,TRBJ2-3,TRBD2,TGTGCCAGCAGCTTATTTGGGAGGGCTAGCGGGAGCGAAGATACGCAGTATTTT,CASSLFGRASGSEDTQYF
TRBV6-5,-,TRBJ2-7,TRBD1,TGTGCCAGCAGTCGGGACAGGGCCTACGAGCAGTACTTC,CASSRDRAYEQYF
TRBV10-3,-,TRBJ1-1,TRBD1,TGTGCCATCAGCCCGGGACAGGGATCGGGAGGCACTGAAGCTTTCTTT,CAISPGQGSGGTEAFF